The entry that follows covers one T cell receptor (beta chain) sequence. Its antigen is undetermined. These data belong to a study of vaccination and CD4 T cells after COVID-19. About the research overall: Median draw time for post-COVID samples was roughly 96 days post-diagnosis (range 35 to 161). Study findings and constraints: Convalescent patient numbers were relatively low, with no early post-infection timepoints.

Sequencing of the DNA from cultured CD4+ T cells was carried out with the Oncomine TCR Beta short-read assay. Using the QIAamp micro DNA kit, genomic DNA was extracted from the CD4+ T cells that had been cultured. Each CDR3 protein gets one entry after TCRdb re-called the PCR reads with MiXCR. This sample yields about 16,000 distinct CDR3 sequences, of which 35% to 50% are seen a single time; under 7.5% belongs to the top ten. This CDR3 has 12 residues. Per germline, CDR1 DFQATT and CDR2 SNEGSKA (reference sequence). V lost 6 bases, J lost 6 bases, and 4 bases stayed unmatched. Treatment meaning: roughly nine-day PBMC culture with coronavirus spike peptide pools or control peptides (ViraFEST assay).

The starting material was CD4+ T cells from blood, cultured in vitro, obtained after SARS-CoV-2 vaccination. The source of this sequence is a human donor who had recovered from COVID-19. The chain uses TRBV20-1 and TRBJ2-1; 8 positions agree with TRBD1. The CDR3: CSANDRGNEQFF. The CDR3 coding sequence is TGCAGTGCCAACGACAGGGGCAATGAGCAGTTCTTC.